This T cell receptor (beta chain) was profiled in a study of shared clonotypes between healthy human individuals. About the research overall: The study used three CD4 naive, three CD4 memory, two CD8 naive and one CD8 memory plate per donor.

It was into CD45RA+ naive and CD45RA-negative memory subsets that the CD4+ cells were split. Germline V lookup: CDR1 SGHDN, CDR2 FVKESK. The CDR3 spans 14 residues. Points on this clone: Mismatch with germline at one junction end may stem from a read error.

TCRdb's table, derived via immunoSEQ multiplex PCR, lists solely in-frame clones and lacks some. The table lists over 850,000 clones, 75% to 80% of them singletons. The TCR comes from a man aged 18 to 29 in good health. Some clones in this sample may be carry-over from other donors' samples. Sequenced material: memory CD4+ T cells from PBMCs. Subset denoted: CD45RA-negative fraction. The chain employs TRBV14 and TRBJ2-5; 12 nucleotides agree with TRBD2. DNA for the CDR3: TGTGCCAGCAGCCAGACTAGCGGGAGCATCGGTAGGGACTTC. Translated: CASSQTSGSIGRDF.